This T cell receptor beta chain was captured by sequencing in a study of CD8 T cells in Susac syndrome. Reverse transcription used roughly 0.45 to 1 ug RNA and random hexamers. An immunoSEQ multiplex PCR generated amplified TCR beta CDR3 products spanning 54 Vbeta and 13 Jbeta. MiXCR, applied by TCRdb to the immunoSEQ multiplex PCR reads, yields one record per CDR3 protein. The sample carries about 150,000 distinct CDR3 sequences, under 97% recorded once. Germline V lookup: CDR1 SQVTM, CDR2 ANQGSEA. The CDR3 is 13 residues long. V lost 5 bases to trimming and J lost 4 bases, with 13 bases between them.

The TCR originated in a human donor with Susac syndrome. The sample comprised CD4+ T cells from PBMCs. V gene TRBV29-1 combines with J gene TRBJ2-3; D not resolved. CDR3: CSVIRSQADTQYF. CDR3 DNA sequence: TGCAGCGTTATTAGAAGCCAAGCAGATACGCAGTATTTT.